This entry describes one T cell receptor (beta chain). The CDR3 covers 12 residues. Germline loops: CDR1 GTSNPN, CDR2 SVGIG (reference sequence). Trimming cost V 5 bases and J 0 bases, with 8 bases left between them. This record belongs to a study of T cells after yellow fever vaccination. TCRdb fed the 5' RACE reads into MiXCR, producing one record per CDR3 protein. This repertoire shows approximately 74,000 distinct CDR3 sequences, approximately 7% found once; its top ten account for roughly 35%. This TCR derives from a man aged 18 to 29 who received the YFV17D yellow fever vaccine. Specimen: CD8+ T cells sorted from PBMCs, collected more than 4 days after the first yellow fever vaccination. V usage is TRBV30 and J usage is TRBJ2-7; TRBD1 is a possible D gene (5 bases). The CDR3 spells CAWDRSSYEQYF. CDR3 in DNA: TGTGCCTGGGACAGAAGCTCCTACGAGCAGTACTTC.